This T cell receptor beta chain came from a study of beta chain features in type 1 diabetes. Study information: Cell yields, gender and age were comparable in patients and healthy donors.

V was trimmed by 4 bases and J by 6 bases, leaving 19 bases between them. The CDR3 contains 15 residues. In germline, CDR1 is SNHLY, CDR2 FYNNEI. This clone was counted a few times. The antigen is unknown. Findings of the study overall: Cells that show high TCR expression could be over-represented by cDNA sequencing. All four CD4+ subsets from Type 1 diabetes patients carried moderately but significantly shorter TCRB CDR3s.

The authors reverse transcribed all of the isolated RNA, so sequencing captured expressed TCRB transcripts. Only in-frame clones appear in the TCRdb table, and some are missing; sequencing was by immunoSEQ multiplex PCR. The sample yields over 200,000 clones, 11% seen once. V usage is TRBV2 and J usage is TRBJ2-7, with a weak D call TRBD2 (5 bases). Sequencing input: naive CD4+ T cells from blood. The sequence was collected from a man in his thirties or forties with type 1 diabetes. CDR3: CASSAERGLNSEQYF. CDR3 coding DNA: TGTGCCAGCAGTGCGGAGAGAGGGCTGAACAGCGAGCAGTACTTC.